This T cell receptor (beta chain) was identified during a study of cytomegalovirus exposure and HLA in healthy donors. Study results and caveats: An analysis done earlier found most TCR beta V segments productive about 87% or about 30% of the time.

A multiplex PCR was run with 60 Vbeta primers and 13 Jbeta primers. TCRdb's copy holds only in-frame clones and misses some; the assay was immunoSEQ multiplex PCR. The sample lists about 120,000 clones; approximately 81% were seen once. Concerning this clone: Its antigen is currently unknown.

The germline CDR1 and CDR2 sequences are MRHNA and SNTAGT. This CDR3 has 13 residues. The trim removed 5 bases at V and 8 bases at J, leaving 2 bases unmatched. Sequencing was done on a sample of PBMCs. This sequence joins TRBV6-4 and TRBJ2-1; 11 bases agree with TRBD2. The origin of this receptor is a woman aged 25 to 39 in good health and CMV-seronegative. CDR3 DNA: TGTGCCAGCAGTCTGGGACTAGCGGATGAGCAGTTCTTC. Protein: CASSLGLADEQFF.